The TCR beta chain under discussion was sequenced for a study of T cell repertoires in aging, cancer and after chemotherapy. As concerns this clonotype: Its antigen is not identified.

The CDR3 extends over 15 amino acids. V gave up 6 bases and J gave up 2 bases; unmatched junction bases: 9. Germline CDR1 DFQATT, CDR2 SNEGSKA (reference sequence). TCR beta rearrangements were amplified from peripheral blood genomic DNA. The study's findings and limits: Rebound thymic output was suggested by rising median generation probability during chemotherapy in each cancer cohort. Immunological memory after chemotherapy cannot be judged from the repertoire data. Compared with age-matched healthy donors, untreated hematological or solid cancer patients showed higher blood TCR clonality.

A mixed TRB-A/B primer pool amplified rearranged TRB by multiplex touch-down PCR. TCRdb itself ran the multiplex PCR reads through MiXCR, one entry per CDR3 protein. This table has some 2,100 distinct CDR3 sequences, roughly a quarter appearing once. The TCR sequence derives from a human donor with a solid tumor. Source material: blood. The rearrangement joins TRBV20-1 to TRBJ1-5, with TRBD1 identical over 8 bases. Written as DNA, the CDR3 is TGCAGTGCAGGAGCAGGGGGCTTGGGCAATCAGCCCCAGCATTTT. It is translated as CSAGAGGLGNQPQHF.